Sequencing of this T cell receptor beta chain was carried out in a study of cytomegalovirus exposure and HLA in healthy donors. 60 Vbeta and 13 Jbeta primers were used in PCR. Sequencing used immunoSEQ multiplex PCR; TCRdb keeps in-frame clones, though not all of them. The sample holds around 200,000 clones, around 86% seen once. There are 12 residues in the CDR3. V lost 1 base, J lost 15 bases, and 14 bases lay in between. Germline V gene data show CDR1 as SGHDT and CDR2 as YYEEEE. Note on this clone: Its antigen is unknown.

Study-level points and caveats: The study listed approximately 170 cytomegalovirus-associated TCR beta chains.

V is TRBV5-6 and J is TRBJ2-1, with D possibly TRBD1 on 5 matching bases. The receptor was isolated from a man between 35 and 55 years old in good health and CMV-seropositive. The specimen sequenced was PBMCs. The CDR3 DNA reads TGTGCCAGCAGCTTGACCGCAGGGTCTCCGTTCTTC. This codes for CASSLTAGSPFF.